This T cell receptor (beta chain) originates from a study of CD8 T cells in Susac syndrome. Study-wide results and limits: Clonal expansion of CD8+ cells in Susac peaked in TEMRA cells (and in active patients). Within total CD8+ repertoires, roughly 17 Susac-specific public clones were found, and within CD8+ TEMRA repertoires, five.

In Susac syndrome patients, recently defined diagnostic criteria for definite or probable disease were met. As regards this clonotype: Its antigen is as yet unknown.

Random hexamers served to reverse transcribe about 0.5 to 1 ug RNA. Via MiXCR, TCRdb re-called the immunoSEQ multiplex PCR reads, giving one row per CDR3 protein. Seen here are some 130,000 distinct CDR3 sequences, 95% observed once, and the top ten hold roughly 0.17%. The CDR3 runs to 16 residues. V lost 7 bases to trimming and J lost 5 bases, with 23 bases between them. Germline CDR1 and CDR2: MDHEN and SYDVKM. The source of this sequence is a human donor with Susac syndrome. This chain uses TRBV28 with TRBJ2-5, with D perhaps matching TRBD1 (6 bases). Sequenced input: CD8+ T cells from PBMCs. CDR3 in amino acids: CASTTLSRGLGETQYF. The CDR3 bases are TGTGCCAGCACCACTTTAAGCAGGGGATTAGGGGAGACCCAGTACTTC.